The TCR beta chain described here comes from a study of CD8+CD57+ T cells in acquired aplastic anemia. Findings of the study overall: CD8+ Simpson's diversity did not differ significantly between patients and controls. In common between the patients and the controls were around 30 CD8+ CDR3 sequences.

A remark on this clonotype: The antigen is undetermined. The junction departs from germline at one end; a sequencing error may be responsible.

All sequencing subjects had displayed CD8+CD57+ cell expansion on flow cytometry. Severe acquired aplastic anemia was present in every patient. The CDR3 extends over 14 amino acids. Germline V gene sequence: CDR1 SGDLS, CDR2 YYNGEE. The use of genomic DNA as template underpinned the TCR beta VDJ and CDR3 profiling. TCRdb reanalysed the reads using MiXCR and keeps one entry per CDR3 protein. The table includes approximately 250,000 distinct CDR3 sequences, roughly 82% detected once. The sequencing input was sorted CD4+, CD8+, or CD8+CD57+ T cells (not recorded which) from PBMCs. This chain links TRBV9 with TRBJ1-5; the D gene is possibly TRBD1 (6 bases). The origin of this receptor is a human donor with aplastic anemia. CDR3 loop: CASTLRGNRDTQDF. In DNA form, the CDR3 reads TGTGCCAGCACCCTTCGGGGGAATCGGGACACTCAAGATTTT.